Each of the 26 T cell receptor beta chains below was sequenced from the same sample in a study of post-analysis software for immune sequencing data. Whole-study results and caveats: TRBV5-6, TRBV5-1 and TRBV20-1 belonged to a set of about 5 TRBV segments that were more frequent in patients than controls.

These receptors lack a known antigen. The library was made from cDNA and included unique molecular identifiers. TCRdb reanalysed the PCR reads using MiXCR and keeps one entry per CDR3 protein. The sample records a few hundred thousand distinct CDR3 sequences, approximately 38% being singletons. Input material: blood. The source of these receptors is a girl between 5 and 17 years old with multiple sclerosis.

The rearrangement joins TRBV7-9 to TRBJ1-4; the match to TRBD1 covers 7 bases. Germline V gene sequence: CDR1 SEHNR, CDR2 FQNEAQ (reference sequence). The CDR3 has 16 residues. The V and J ends lost 3 bases and 5 bases, in that order; junction bases with no gene match: 9. CDR3 sequence reads: CASSLTGRFVNEKLFF. CDR3 nucleotide sequence: TGTGCCAGCAGCTTGACAGGGAGGTTCGTAAATGAAAAACTGTTTTTT.

This clonotype has just a few counts. This chain connects TRBV5-1 to TRBJ2-3; 8 bases are shared with TRBD1. CDR1 is SGHRS and CDR2 is YFSETQ in the germline V gene. The CDR3 is 16 residues long. V shed 4 bases and J 0 bases; nucleotides not matched to a gene: 7. CDR3 nucleotide sequence: TGCGCCAGCAGCCCAGGGACAGGCTATAGCACAGATACGCAGTATTTT. This gives the protein CASSPGTGYSTDTQYF.

This rearrangement joins TRBV6-5 to TRBJ1-2; TRBD1 matches 8 bases. Losses at the gene ends were 2 bases for V and 7 bases for J; bases not matched to a gene: 6. The CDR3 spans 14 residues. Germline CDR1 and CDR2: MNHEY and SVGAGI. Here the CDR3 reads CASSYAGGASGYTF. The CDR3 DNA follows: TGTGCCAGCAGTTACGCAGGGGGCGCGAGTGGCTACACCTTC.

This clonotype was detected only a few times. The J gene is TRBJ2-3, the V gene TRBV20-1; no clear D gene. Germline values: CDR1 DFQATT, CDR2 SNEGSKA (reference sequence). The CDR3 totals 16 residues. Deletions cut 2 bases from V and 3 bases from J, with 18 bases between. CDR3 region: CSARPMGLTFTDTQYF. The CDR3 DNA follows: TGCAGTGCTAGACCCATGGGGTTGACGTTTACAGATACGCAGTATTTT.

This rearrangement joins TRBV7-6 to TRBJ2-7; D unresolved. Trimming took 4 bases from V and 0 from J, leaving 10 bases between them. Germline values: CDR1 SGHVS, CDR2 FNYEAQ. CDR3 length: 14 amino acids. CDR3 region: CASSSRLVSYEQYF. The CDR3 nucleotides read TGTGCCAGCAGCTCCCGGCTGGTCTCCTACGAGCAGTACTTC.

This clonotype was counted between two and nine times. The J gene is TRBJ2-7, the V gene TRBV14; TRBD1 matches 8 bases. The junction had 4 bases not matched to a gene; V was cut back by 3 bases and J by 0 bases. The germline V gene encodes CDR1 SGHDN and CDR2 FVKESK. The CDR3 runs to 15 residues. The CDR3 nucleotides are TGTGCCAGCAGCCATCGGACAGGGATCTCCTACGAGCAGTACTTC. Translated, it gives CASSHRTGISYEQYF.

The chain recombines TRBV6-1 with TRBJ1-1; 10 positions match TRBD1. The germline V gene has CDR1 MNHNS and CDR2 SASEGT. The V and J ends lost 6 bases and 4 bases, in that order; junction bases with no gene match: 17. The CDR3 consists of 18 residues. CDR3 bases: TGTGCCAGCAGGCCCGGGGACAGGGGCGCACGACGTGCCACTGAAGCTTTCTTT. Translating it yields CASRPGDRGARRATEAFF.

This clonotype was picked up a small number of times. V usage is TRBV6-1 and J usage is TRBJ1-2, with D maybe TRBD1 (6 bases). The CDR3 has 14 residues. V was trimmed by 7 bases and J by 1 base, leaving 13 bases between them. Germline CDR1 MNHNS, CDR2 SASEGT. CDR3 sequence (DNA): TGTGCCAGCAACCAAGGGGGGAATAACTATGGCTACACCTTC. Translating gives CASNQGGNNYGYTF.

This clonotype has just a few counts. The chain combines TRBV7-2 with TRBJ2-7; TRBD2 aligns across 11 bases. There are 17 residues in the CDR3. Unmatched junction bases numbered 8, after V lost 0 bases and J lost 4 bases. Germline CDR1 is SGHTA and CDR2 is FQGNSA. The CDR3, as DNA: TGTGCCAGCAGCTTAGCCCCCTCACTAGCGGGGGAATACGAGCAGTACTTC. Translating gives CASSLAPSLAGEYEQYF.

The rearrangement links TRBV9 to TRBJ1-1; TRBD1 is a possible D gene (6 bases). With 3 bases removed from V and 6 bases from J, the gap between germline ends came to 15 bases. This CDR3 comprises 14 residues. Germline V gene sequence: CDR1 SGDLS, CDR2 YYNGEE. CDR3 in amino acids: CASSEQGGSAEAFF. The CDR3 coding sequence is TGTGCCAGCAGCGAACAGGGCGGAAGCGCTGAAGCTTTCTTT.

This rearrangement joins TRBV4-1 to TRBJ1-4, with unresolved D. The CDR3 has 18 amino acids. The V gene lost 0 bases and the J gene lost 2 bases, with 16 bases spanning the gap. Germline-derived CDR1 and CDR2 are MGHRA and YSYEKL. The DNA for the CDR3 is TGCGCCAGCAGCCAAGATCGACTTTCGGGGATCACTAATGAAAAACTGTTTTTT. This translates into CASSQDRLSGITNEKLFF.

V usage is TRBV6-1 and J usage is TRBJ2-4, with D uncertain. Trimming removed 7 bases from V and 5 bases from J, with 9 bases in between. In germline, CDR1 is MNHNS, CDR2 SASEGT. The CDR3 loop spans 12 amino acids. CDR3: CASIGDENIQYF. CDR3 coding DNA: TGTGCCAGCATTGGGGATGAAAACATTCAGTACTTC.

CDR3 sequence: CASISRWAADQPQHF. CDR3 DNA sequence: TGTGCCAGCATCTCCCGGTGGGCAGCGGATCAGCCCCAGCATTTT. The gene calls are TRBV27 and TRBJ1-5; D is ambiguous. The CDR3 runs 15 residues. Per the germline V gene, CDR1 is MNHEY and CDR2 is SMNVEV (reference sequence). V was pared by 7 bases and J by 5 bases, with 18 bases between.

This clonotype was seen a few times. The V gene is TRBV27, the J gene TRBJ2-7, with TRBD1 matching over 8 bases. V lost 5 bases, J lost 4 bases, and 10 bases stayed unmatched. CDR3 length: 15 residues. Germline CDR1 and CDR2: MNHEY and SMNVEV (reference sequence). DNA for the CDR3: TGTGCCAGCAGTGCCAGACAGGGGTGGCAGTACGAGCAGTACTTC. Its translation is CASSARQGWQYEQYF.

This clonotype was seen a handful of times. The gene calls are TRBV7-9 and TRBJ1-4, with 7 bases aligning to TRBD1. CDR3 length: 15 residues. Germline values: CDR1 SEHNR, CDR2 FQNEAQ (reference sequence). Trimming cost V 6 bases and J 3 bases; bases outside gene matches: 7. CDR3 amino acids: CASSSTGVPNEKLFF. The CDR3 DNA follows: TGTGCCAGCAGTTCTACAGGGGTCCCTAATGAAAAACTGTTTTTT.

V usage is TRBV4-3 and J usage is TRBJ2-1; D not resolved. Germline-derived CDR1 and CDR2 are LGHNA and YSLEER. There are 13 residues in the CDR3. V was cut by 4 bases and J by 6 bases, with 10 bases left in between. CDR3 nucleotide sequence: TGCGCCAGCAGCCGTGTCACCTTCAATGAGCAGTTCTTC. Encoded protein: CASSRVTFNEQFF.

The chain joins TRBV6-4 to TRBJ1-1; the D is unclear. CDR3 length: 15 amino acids. Germline V CDR1 and CDR2: MRHNA, SNTAGT. Trimming pared 0 bases from V and 1 base from J, leaving 9 bases between. The CDR3 loop reads CASSDSGRRNTEAFF. CDR3 nucleotides: TGTGCCAGCAGTGACTCAGGACGGAGGAACACTGAAGCTTTCTTT.

The chain uses TRBV2 and TRBJ1-5; D not resolved. The V gene lost 5 bases and the J gene lost 6 bases, with 17 bases spanning the gap. CDR3 length equals 15 residues. Germline-derived CDR1 and CDR2 are SNHLY and FYNNEI. As DNA, the CDR3 is TGTGCCAGCAGTTCACAGCACCTAGACGGTCAGCCCCAGCATTTT. Residues: CASSSQHLDGQPQHF.

To note about this clonotype: The junction and the germline gene differ at one end; a read error may be behind it. This chain's CDR3 is CAGSLRGGQETQYF. Here the CDR3 DNA reads TGCGCCGGCAGCTTAAGAGGGGGGCAAGAGACCCAGTACTTC. The chain joins TRBV5-1 to TRBJ2-5; TRBD1 or TRBD2 may be the D gene (6 bases each). The CDR3 is 14 amino acids. CDR1 is SGHRS, CDR2 YFSETQ, per germline.

The V gene is TRBV6-1, the J gene TRBJ2-5; 8 bases line up with TRBD2. The CDR3 is 17 residues long. Trimming removed 2 bases from V and 1 base from J; junction bases left unmatched: 9. Germline V CDR1 and CDR2: MNHNS, SASEGT. The CDR3 region has the DNA TGTGCCAGCAGTGAACACAGGATTAGCGGGATCCAAGAGACCCAGTACTTC. Translation gives CASSEHRISGIQETQYF.

The chain carries TRBV7-6 and TRBJ2-4, with D possibly matching TRBD2 (6 bases). The CDR3 has 15 residues. Trimming cost V 5 bases and J 5 bases, with 16 bases left between them. Germline V gives CDR1 SGHVS, CDR2 FNYEAQ. The CDR3 protein is CASSPNPGGENIQYF. CDR3 nucleotides: TGTGCCAGCAGCCCTAACCCTGGAGGGGAAAACATTCAGTACTTC. Complete variable domain (other parts from reference TRBV7-6 and TRBJ2-4): GAGVSQSPRYKVTKRGQDVALRCDPISGHVSLYWYRQALGQGPEFLTYFNYEAQQDKSGLPNDRFSAERPEGSISTLTIQRTEQRDSAMYRCASSPNPGGENIQYFGAGTRLSVL.

The chain joins TRBV5-1 to TRBJ1-1, with D perhaps matching TRBD1 (6 bases). The germline V gene has CDR1 SGHRS and CDR2 YFSETQ. The CDR3 runs 13 residues. The V end lost 2 bases, the J end lost 9 bases, and 14 bases lay between the germline ends. CDR3: CASSFRTADQAFF. DNA for the CDR3: TGCGCCAGCAGCTTTCGGACAGCTGACCAAGCTTTCTTT. Full variable domain (rest looked up from reference TRBV5-1 and TRBJ1-1): KAGVTQTPRYLIKTRGQQVTLSCSPISGHRSVSWYQQTPGQGLQFLFEYFSETQRNKGNFPGRFSGRQFSNSRSEMNVSTLELGDSALYLCASSFRTADQAFFGQGTRLTVV.

This clonotype was seen only a few times. The chain's CDR3 is CASSKEVGGTYEQYF. The CDR3, as DNA: TGTGCCAGCAGTAAAGAGGTCGGGGGGACCTACGAGCAGTACTTC. The chain joins TRBV7-2 to TRBJ2-7, with 7 bases matching TRBD2. The germline V gene has CDR1 SGHTA and CDR2 FQGNSA. The length of the CDR3 is 15 residues. With 6 bases clipped from V and 2 bases from J, the junction kept 10 bases outside the gene matches.

The chain recombines TRBV4-2 with TRBJ2-7; D possibly matches TRBD1 or TRBD2 (5 bases each). The CDR3 spans 15 residues. CDR1 is LGHNA and CDR2 is YNFKEQ in the germline V gene. Trimming took 0 bases from V and 7 from J, leaving 16 bases between them. The CDR3 coding sequence is TGTGCCAGCAGCCAAGACTACGGGGCCTTTTATGAGCAGTACTTC. Translation: CASSQDYGAFYEQYF.

The CDR3, as DNA: TGTGCCAGCAGCTTCGCTGGGTACAATGAGCAGTTCTTC. Its translation: CASSFAGYNEQFF. This sequence joins TRBV13 and TRBJ2-1; D call uncertain. Germline values: CDR1 PRHDT, CDR2 FYEKMQ (reference sequence). The ends were cut back, 3 bases at V and 4 bases at J, with 7 bases in the middle. The CDR3 length is 13 residues.

This chain joins TRBV12-3 or TRBV12-4 and TRBJ1-1; 7 bases match TRBD1. After removal of 6 bases from V and 3 bases from J, the junction contained 4 bases not matched to a gene. The length of the CDR3 is 13 residues. CDR3 bases: TGTGCCAGCAGGGGGGACAGATACACTGAAGCTTTCTTT. Encoded protein: CASRGDRYTEAFF.